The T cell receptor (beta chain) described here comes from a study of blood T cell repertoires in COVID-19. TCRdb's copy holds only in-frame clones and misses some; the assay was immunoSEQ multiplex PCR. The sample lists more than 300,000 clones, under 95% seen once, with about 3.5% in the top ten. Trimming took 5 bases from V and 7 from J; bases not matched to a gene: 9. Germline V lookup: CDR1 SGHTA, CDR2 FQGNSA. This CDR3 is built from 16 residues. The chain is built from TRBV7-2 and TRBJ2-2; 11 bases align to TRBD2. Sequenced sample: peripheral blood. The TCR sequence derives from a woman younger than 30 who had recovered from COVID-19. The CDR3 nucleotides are TGTGCCAGCAGCGGTACTAGCGGGAGTTACGGCGGGGAGCTGTTTTTT. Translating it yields CASSGTSGSYGGELFF.